This T cell receptor beta chain was sequenced in a study of cytomegalovirus exposure and HLA in healthy donors. Study-wide context: Earlier, 100 million to 130 million unique TCR beta sequences were recovered from about 200 million T cells by an analysis.

In the PCR, 60 Vbeta and 13 Jbeta primers were used. Some clones are missing from TCRdb's copy, which holds only in-frame ones; the method was immunoSEQ multiplex PCR. The sample holds 150,000 to 200,000 clones; around three quarters are singletons and the top ten take 3% to 3.5%. Study results and limitations: The listing of 150 to 200 TCR beta chains classed them as cytomegalovirus-associated. According to an earlier analysis, most TCR beta V segments yielded productive rearrangements about 90% or about 30% of the time.

The CDR3 extends over 13 amino acids. Germline CDR1 SGDLS, CDR2 YYNGEE. The V gene end was trimmed by 1 base and the J gene end by 9 bases; junction bases not matched to a gene: 4. In regard to this clone: Its antigen is as yet unknown.

The receptor comes from a woman aged 40 to 55 in good health and CMV-seronegative. The sample consisted of PBMCs. This chain links TRBV9 with TRBJ2-4; TRBD2 agrees at 7 bases. The CDR3 loop reads CASSVLAEGIQYF. As DNA, the CDR3 is TGTGCCAGCAGCGTACTAGCGGAGGGCATTCAGTACTTC.